This TCR beta chain was retrieved from a study of T cells in localized non-small cell lung cancer. Sequencing used immunoSEQ multiplex PCR; TCRdb keeps in-frame clones, though not all of them. The sample has roughly 30,000 clones, 88% seen once. V gave up 5 bases and J gave up 0 bases; unmatched junction bases: 3. The CDR3 covers 15 residues. Germline assignment: CDR1 SGHTA and CDR2 FQGTGA. The chain carries TRBV7-3 and TRBJ2-1; 8 bases line up with TRBD2. This TCR was recovered from a woman aged 35-70 years with stage III lung adenocarcinoma. The sequenced sample was peripheral blood mononuclear cells, obtained before any cancer treatment. The CDR3 here is CASSPGGSSYNEQFF. In DNA, the CDR3 is TGTGCCAGCAGCCCGGGGGGGAGCTCCTACAATGAGCAGTTCTTC.